This T cell receptor beta chain was identified in a study of OX40 agonist ivuxolimab in advanced cancers. Overall study findings and caveats: On average, CD8+ T cells showed a greater number of expanded clones than CD4+. At 0.1 to 3.0 mg/kg, CD4+ and CD8+ blood T cells expanded clonally by week 6. Compared with others, partial responders at 0.1-3.0 mg/kg displayed clonal expansion among the lowest.

Germline V gene sequence: CDR1 MDHEN, CDR2 SYDVKM. The ends were cut back, 2 bases at V and 4 bases at J, with 17 bases in the middle. The CDR3 has 16 amino acids. Details on this clone: Its antigen is unidentified.

TCRdb's copy holds only in-frame clones and misses some; the assay was immunoSEQ multiplex PCR. The table includes 75,000 to 100,000 clones, roughly 90% detected once. Blood was sampled at baseline, cycle 4 day 1, and cycle 7 day 1. This chain connects TRBV28 to TRBJ1-2, with TRBD1 as a possible D gene (5 bases). Specimen: CD4+ or CD8+ T cells sorted from blood, collected in a trial of the OX40 agonist ivuxolimab. This sequence was found in an adult with an advanced solid tumor such as melanoma, head and neck, liver or kidney cancer. In DNA form, the CDR3 reads TGTGCCAGCAGTTTAATTGGGGGGAGAGGAGGCTATGGCTACACCTTC. The encoded protein is CASSLIGGRGGYGYTF.